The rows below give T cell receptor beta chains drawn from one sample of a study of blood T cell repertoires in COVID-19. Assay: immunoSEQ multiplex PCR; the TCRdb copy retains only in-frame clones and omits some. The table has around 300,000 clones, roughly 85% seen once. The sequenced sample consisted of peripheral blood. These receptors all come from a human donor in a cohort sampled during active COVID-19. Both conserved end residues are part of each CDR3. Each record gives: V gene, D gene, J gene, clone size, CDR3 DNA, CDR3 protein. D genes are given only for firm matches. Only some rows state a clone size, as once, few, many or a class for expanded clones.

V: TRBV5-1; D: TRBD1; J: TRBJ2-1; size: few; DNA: TGCGCCAGCAGCTTGGGGGACAGGGTTGATGAGCAGTTCTTC; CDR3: CASSLGDRVDEQFF
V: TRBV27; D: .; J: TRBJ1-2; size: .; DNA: TGTGCCAGCAGTTTACGGGGGGACTACTATGGCTACACCTTC; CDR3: CASSLRGDYYGYTF
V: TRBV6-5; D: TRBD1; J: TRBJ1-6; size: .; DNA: TGTGCCAGCAGTTACAATCAGGGGGCAGGATCACCCCTCCACTTT; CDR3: CASSYNQGAGSPLHF
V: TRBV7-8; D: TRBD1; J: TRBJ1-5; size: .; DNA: TGTGCCAGCAGCTTAGGGACAGGGGGCAATCAGCCCCAGCATTTT; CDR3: CASSLGTGGNQPQHF
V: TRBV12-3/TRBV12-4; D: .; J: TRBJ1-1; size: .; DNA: TGTGCCAGCAAAAGGGGAGGGTTGAACGCTTTCTTT; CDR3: CASKRGGLNAFF
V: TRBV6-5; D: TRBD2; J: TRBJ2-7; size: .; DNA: TGTGCCGTGAGGTCCAGCGGGGCCTACGAGCAGTACTTC; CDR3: CAVRSSGAYEQYF
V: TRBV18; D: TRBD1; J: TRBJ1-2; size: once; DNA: TGTGCCAGCTCACTTGGGACAGGGGGAAACTATGGCTACACCTTC; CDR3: CASSLGTGGNYGYTF
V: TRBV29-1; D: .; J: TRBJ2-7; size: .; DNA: TGCAGCGTTGAAATAGACGGGAGCTCCTACGAGCAGTACTTC; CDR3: CSVEIDGSSYEQYF
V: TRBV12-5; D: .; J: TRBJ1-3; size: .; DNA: TGTGCTAGTGGTCACAGCCTAAACCCCTCTGGAAACACCATATATTTT; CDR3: CASGHSLNPSGNTIYF
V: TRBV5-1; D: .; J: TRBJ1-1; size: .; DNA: TGCGCCAGCAGCCCGTACGAGGGGAACACTGAAGCTTTCTTT; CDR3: CASSPYEGNTEAFF
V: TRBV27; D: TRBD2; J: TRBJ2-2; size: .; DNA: TGTGCCAGCACGGGTGTCGGACTAGCGGGGGAAGGGATCGGGGAGCTGTTTTTT; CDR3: CASTGVGLAGEGIGELFF
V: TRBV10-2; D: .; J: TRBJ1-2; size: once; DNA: TGCGCCAGCAGTGAGACTCCGGTTGGAGACAGCCCTAACTATGGCTACACCTTC; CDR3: CASSETPVGDSPNYGYTF
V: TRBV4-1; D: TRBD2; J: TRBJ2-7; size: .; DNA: TGCGCCAGCAGCCAAGCCAAACTAGCGGGGTACGAGCAGTACTTC; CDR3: CASSQAKLAGYEQYF
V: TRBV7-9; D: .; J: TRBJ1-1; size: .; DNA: TGTGCCAGCAGCCCGGGGGGGTCCAGGGCTAACACTGAAGCTTTCTTT; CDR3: CASSPGGSRANTEAFF
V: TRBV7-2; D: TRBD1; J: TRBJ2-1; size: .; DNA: TGTGCCAGCAGCCCCAAGGGGGCCCTTTTAGAGCAGTTCTTC; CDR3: CASSPKGALLEQFF
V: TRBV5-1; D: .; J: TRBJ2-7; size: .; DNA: TGCGCCAGCGCCGTCGGTATGTTCTACGAGCAGTACTTC; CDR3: CASAVGMFYEQYF
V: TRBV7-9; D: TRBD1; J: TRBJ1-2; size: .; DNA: TGTGCCAGCAGACCCGGGACAGGGCACGGCTACACCTTC; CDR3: CASRPGTGHGYTF
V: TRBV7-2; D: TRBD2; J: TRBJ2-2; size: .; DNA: TGTGCCAGCAGCTCCAGCGGGGGATCCACCGGGGAGCTGTTTTTT; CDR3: CASSSSGGSTGELFF
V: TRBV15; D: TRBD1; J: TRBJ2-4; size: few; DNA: TGTGCCACCAGCAGAGCTAGAGCCGGGACAGGCAAAAACATTCAGTACTTC; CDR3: CATSRARAGTGKNIQYF
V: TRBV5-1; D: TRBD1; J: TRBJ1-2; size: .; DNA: TGCGCCAGCAGCAGGGACAGGGGGCATGGCTACACCTTC; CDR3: CASSRDRGHGYTF
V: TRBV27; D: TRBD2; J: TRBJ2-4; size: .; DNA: TGTGCCAGCAGTTTATCGTGGGAGGGAGCCAAAAACATTCAGTACTTC; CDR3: CASSLSWEGAKNIQYF
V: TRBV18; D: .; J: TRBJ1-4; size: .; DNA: TGTGCCAGCTCACCTCAGGGGAATAATGAAAAACTGTTTTTT; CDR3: CASSPQGNNEKLFF
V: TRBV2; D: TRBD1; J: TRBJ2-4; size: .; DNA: TGTGCCAGCAGTTCAGACAGGGCCTTAGCCAAAAACATTCAGTACTTC; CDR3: CASSSDRALAKNIQYF
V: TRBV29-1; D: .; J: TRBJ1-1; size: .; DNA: TGCAGCGCACCCCCGGAGCCGATGATGAACACTGAAGCTTTCTTT; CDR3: CSAPPEPMMNTEAFF
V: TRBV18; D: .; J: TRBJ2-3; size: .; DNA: TGTGCCAGCTCACCCCAACAATCAGGGGACGCAGATACGCAGTATTTT; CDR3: CASSPQQSGDADTQYF
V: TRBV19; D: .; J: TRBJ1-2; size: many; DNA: TGTGCCAGTAGTATAGAGGGCAGGGGTTATGGCTACACCTTC; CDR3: CASSIEGRGYGYTF
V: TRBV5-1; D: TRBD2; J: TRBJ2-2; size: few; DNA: TGCGCCAGCAGCTTCGGACTAGCGGGGGGTCTGAACACCGGGGAGCTGTTTTTT; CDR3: CASSFGLAGGLNTGELFF
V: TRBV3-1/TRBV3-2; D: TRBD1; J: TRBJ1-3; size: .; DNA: TGTGCCAGCAGCCACGCCCAGGGGGTTGGTGGAAACACCATATATTTT; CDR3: CASSHAQGVGGNTIYF
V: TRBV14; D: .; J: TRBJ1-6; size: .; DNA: TGTGCCAGCAGCCAAGATCTAACCGGAGGGGTGGATTCACCCCTCCACTTT; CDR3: CASSQDLTGGVDSPLHF
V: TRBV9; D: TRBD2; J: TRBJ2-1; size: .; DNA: TGTGCCAGCAGCCCATGGACTAGCGGGCACTACTCCTACAATGAGCAGTTCTTC; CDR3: CASSPWTSGHYSYNEQFF
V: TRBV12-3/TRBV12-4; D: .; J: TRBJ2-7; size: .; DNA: TGTGCCAGCAGCTCGACAGGTCGGGAGCAGTACTTC; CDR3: CASSSTGREQYF
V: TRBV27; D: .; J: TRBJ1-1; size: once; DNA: TGTGCCAGCAGTTTGCGGGTAGTGCGAGTGAACACTGAAGCTTTCTTT; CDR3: CASSLRVVRVNTEAFF
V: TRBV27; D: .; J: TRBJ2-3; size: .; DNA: TGTGCCAGCAGTCTAGGGGCGGGGACTAGCACAGATACGCAGTATTTT; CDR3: CASSLGAGTSTDTQYF
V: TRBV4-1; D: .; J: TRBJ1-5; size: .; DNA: TGCGCCAGCAGCCGGGTCAGGGTTCAGCCCCAGCATTTT; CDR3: CASSRVRVQPQHF
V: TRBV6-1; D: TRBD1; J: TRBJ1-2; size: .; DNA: TGTGCCAGCAGTGAACCCGCCGACAGGGGTGGCTACACCTTC; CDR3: CASSEPADRGGYTF
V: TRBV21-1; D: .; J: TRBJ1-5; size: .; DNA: TGTGCCAGCAGCAAAAGTGGGGGACAGGGGCCTCAGCCCCAGCATTTT; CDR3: CASSKSGGQGPQPQHF
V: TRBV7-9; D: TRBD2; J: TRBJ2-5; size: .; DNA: TGTGCCAGCAGCTTAGTGGTTAGCGGGCTCCAAGAGACCCAGTACTTC; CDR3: CASSLVVSGLQETQYF
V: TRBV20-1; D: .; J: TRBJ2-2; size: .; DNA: TGCAGTGCCGGGGGTGCCGGGGAGCTGTTTTTT; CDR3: CSAGGAGELFF
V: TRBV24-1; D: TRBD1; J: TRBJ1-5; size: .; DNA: TGTGCCATCCAGGGGGTTAACAATCAGCCCCAGCATTTT; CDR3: CAIQGVNNQPQHF
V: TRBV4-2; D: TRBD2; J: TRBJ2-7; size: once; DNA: TGTGCCAGCAGCTCCCCCTCCGGGACTAGCGGGCTTACCTACGAGCAGTACTTC; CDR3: CASSSPSGTSGLTYEQYF
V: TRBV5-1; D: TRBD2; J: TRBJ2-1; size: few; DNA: TGCGCCAGCAGCCTTAGCGGGGGCGAGCAGTTCTTC; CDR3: CASSLSGGEQFF
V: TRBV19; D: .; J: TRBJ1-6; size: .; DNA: TGTGCCAGTAGTCCAAGGGGAAGCACCTATAATTCACCCCTCCACTTT; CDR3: CASSPRGSTYNSPLHF
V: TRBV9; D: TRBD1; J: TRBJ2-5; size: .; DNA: TGTGCCAGCAGCGTTTCGACAGGGATTTTCCAAGAGACCCAGTACTTC; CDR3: CASSVSTGIFQETQYF
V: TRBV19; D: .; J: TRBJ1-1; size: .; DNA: TGTGCCAGTAGTACCAGAAATCAGGCGAGGAACACTGAAGCTTTCTTT; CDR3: CASSTRNQARNTEAFF
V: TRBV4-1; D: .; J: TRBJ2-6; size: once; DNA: TGCGCCAGCAGCCAAGAGCCAGGAACTGGGGCCAACGTCCTGACTTTC; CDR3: CASSQEPGTGANVLTF